The rows below give T cell receptor beta chains drawn from one sample of a study of graft-versus-host responses after intestinal transplantation. Sequencing was performed with immunoSEQ multiplex PCR; in TCRdb, only in-frame clones are kept and a portion is missing. The repertoire holds more than 9,000 clones, with 80% to 95% as singletons. Sequencing was performed on PBMCs, taken 68 days after transplant. These receptors were obtained from a human patient who received an intestinal transplant, so some T cells may come from the graft donor. CDR3s include the opening cysteine and the closing phenylalanine or tryptophan. The order of the fields is D gene, clone size, J gene, V gene, CDR3 length, CDR3 protein, CDR3 DNA. D genes are given only for firm matches. Rows give clone size only sometimes, using once, few, many, or a class for an expanded clone.

D: TRBD1; size: few; J: TRBJ2-3; V: TRBV6-1; length: 17; CDR3: CASSELMADRGTDTQYF; DNA: TGTGCCAGCAGTGAATTGATGGCGGACAGGGGAACAGATACGCAGTATTTT
D: TRBD2; size: NA; J: TRBJ2-3; V: TRBV19; length: 13; CDR3: CASSILAGDTQYF; DNA: TGTGCCAGTAGTATCCTAGCGGGAGATACGCAGTATTTT
D: NA; size: NA; J: TRBJ2-1; V: TRBV28; length: 15; CDR3: CASSLRIRSYNEQFF; DNA: TGTGCCAGCAGTTTACGGATCCGGTCCTACAATGAGCAGTTCTTC
D: TRBD1; size: NA; J: TRBJ2-7; V: TRBV16; length: 17; CDR3: CASSQSFRQGELNEQYF; DNA: TGTGCCAGCAGCCAATCATTTCGACAGGGGGAATTGAACGAGCAGTACTTC
D: NA; size: NA; J: TRBJ1-4; V: TRBV28; length: 15; CDR3: CASNRGPATNEKLFF; DNA: TGTGCCAGCAATCGGGGGCCTGCAACTAATGAAAAACTGTTTTTT
D: NA; size: NA; J: TRBJ2-7; V: TRBV6-5; length: 12; CDR3: CASSPDNREQYF; DNA: TGTGCCAGCAGTCCCGATAATCGCGAGCAGTACTTC
D: NA; size: NA; J: TRBJ2-3; V: TRBV7-5; length: 13; CDR3: CASSAGLTDTQYF; DNA: TGTGCCAGCAGCGCCGGACTTACAGATACGCAGTATTTT
D: TRBD2; size: NA; J: TRBJ2-1; V: TRBV27; length: 15; CDR3: CASSVSGRTYNEQFF; DNA: TGTGCCAGCAGTGTTAGCGGGAGGACCTACAATGAGCAGTTCTTC
D: TRBD2; size: NA; J: TRBJ2-2; V: TRBV7-9; length: 14; CDR3: CASPLREPAGELFF; DNA: TGTGCCAGTCCATTGCGGGAGCCTGCCGGGGAGCTGTTTTTT
D: NA; size: NA; J: TRBJ1-2; V: TRBV7-9; length: 14; CDR3: CASSRGPVYTGYTF; DNA: TGTGCCAGCAGTAGGGGCCCAGTGTATACTGGCTACACCTTC
D: NA; size: NA; J: TRBJ1-1; V: TRBV19; length: 11; CDR3: CATNLRTEAFF; DNA: TGTGCCACTAATCTTAGGACTGAAGCTTTCTTT
D: TRBD1; size: NA; J: TRBJ1-1; V: TRBV29-1; length: 13; CDR3: CSVEQGVGTEAFF; DNA: TGCAGCGTTGAACAGGGGGTTGGGACTGAAGCTTTCTTT
D: TRBD1; size: NA; J: TRBJ1-1; V: TRBV4-2; length: 14; CDR3: CASSQELTGTEAFF; DNA: TGTGCCAGCAGCCAAGAACTGACAGGGACTGAAGCTTTCTTT
D: TRBD2; size: NA; J: TRBJ2-1; V: TRBV19; length: 14; CDR3: CASSIGIGGYEQFF; DNA: TGTGCCAGTAGTATAGGCATCGGGGGGTATGAGCAGTTCTTC
D: NA; size: once; J: TRBJ2-5; V: TRBV19; length: 14; CDR3: CASSIDPWGETQYF; DNA: TGTGCCAGTAGTATAGATCCCTGGGGAGAGACCCAGTACTTC
D: NA; size: NA; J: TRBJ2-7; V: TRBV7-9; length: 14; CDR3: CASSLPGGRYEQYF; DNA: TGTGCCAGCAGCCTTCCCGGGGGGCGCTACGAGCAGTACTTC
D: NA; size: NA; J: TRBJ1-1; V: TRBV19; length: 15; CDR3: CASALKFRRNTEAFF; DNA: TGTGCCAGTGCTCTCAAGTTTAGGAGGAACACTGAAGCTTTCTTT
D: TRBD2; size: NA; J: TRBJ2-5; V: TRBV13; length: 15; CDR3: CASSSSGTREETQYF; DNA: TGTGCCAGCAGCTCGTCCGGGACTAGGGAAGAGACCCAGTACTTC
D: TRBD2; size: NA; J: TRBJ2-3; V: TRBV5-1; length: 20; CDR3: CASSLAPVSGRRNLTDTQYF; DNA: TGCGCCAGCAGCTTGGCCCCGGTTAGCGGGAGAAGGAACCTCACAGATACGCAGTATTTT
D: NA; size: NA; J: TRBJ2-1; V: TRBV6-4; length: 13; CDR3: CASSDSNGAEQFF; DNA: TGTGCCAGCAGTGACTCGAACGGGGCTGAGCAGTTCTTC
D: TRBD1; size: NA; J: TRBJ1-1; V: TRBV6-1; length: 14; CDR3: CASSVDRANTEAFF; DNA: TGTGCCAGCAGTGTGGACAGGGCGAACACTGAAGCTTTCTTT
D: NA; size: NA; J: TRBJ1-3; V: TRBV5-1; length: 16; CDR3: CASSLGGTNSGNTIYF; DNA: TGCGCCAGCAGCTTGGGCGGGACAAACTCTGGAAACACCATATATTTT
D: NA; size: NA; J: TRBJ1-1; V: TRBV15; length: 13; CDR3: CATSPAGDTEAFF; DNA: TGTGCCACCAGCCCGGCGGGGGACACTGAAGCTTTCTTT